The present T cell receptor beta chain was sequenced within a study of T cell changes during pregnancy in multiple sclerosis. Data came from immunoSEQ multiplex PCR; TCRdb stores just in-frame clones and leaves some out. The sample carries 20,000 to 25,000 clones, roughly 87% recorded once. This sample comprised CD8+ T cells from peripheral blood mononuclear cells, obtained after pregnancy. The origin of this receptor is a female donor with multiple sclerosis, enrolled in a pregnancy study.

The CDR3 region is CASSYAENDYGYTF. In nucleotides, the CDR3 is TGTGCCAGCAGTTACGCCGAGAATGACTATGGCTACACCTTC. This chain uses TRBV6-5 with TRBJ1-2; D remains ambiguous. The CDR3 has 14 residues. CDR1 MNHEY and CDR2 SVGAGI come from the germline V gene. V dropped 2 bases and J dropped 3 bases, with 10 bases sitting between them.